The rows below give T cell receptor beta chains drawn from one sample of a study of OX40 agonist ivuxolimab in advanced cancers. Data came from immunoSEQ multiplex PCR; TCRdb stores just in-frame clones and leaves some out. The data show about 50,000 clones, roughly 89% seen once. This specimen consisted of CD4+ or CD8+ T cells sorted from blood, obtained in a trial of the OX40 agonist ivuxolimab. The receptor source for this set is an adult with an advanced solid tumor such as melanoma, head and neck, liver or kidney cancer. Each CDR3 is given with its conserved first and last residue. A D gene is named only where the DNA matches it firmly. Clone size, where shown, is once, few, many, or a class for clones that have expanded.

V: TRBV6-6
J: TRBJ1-1
size: NA
D: TRBD1
CDR3: CASTQGARTEAFF
DNA: TGTGCCAGCACCCAGGGGGCTCGCACTGAAGCTTTCTTT

V: TRBV7-2
J: TRBJ2-1
size: NA
D: TRBD2
CDR3: CASSLEGLAEYNEQFF
DNA: TGTGCCAGCAGCTTAGAGGGACTAGCGGAGTACAATGAGCAGTTCTTC

V: TRBV28
J: TRBJ2-1
size: NA
D: NA
CDR3: CASSRLFLFF
DNA: TGTGCCAGCAGCCGACTATTCCTGTTCTTC

V: TRBV19
J: TRBJ2-5
size: NA
D: TRBD1
CDR3: CASLDRGQETQYF
DNA: TGTGCCAGCTTGGACAGGGGCCAAGAGACCCAGTACTTC

V: TRBV7-7
J: TRBJ2-1
size: NA
D: NA
CDR3: CASSLQGLYNEQFF
DNA: TGTGCCAGTTCCCTTCAGGGGCTCTACAATGAGCAGTTCTTC

V: TRBV28
J: TRBJ2-3
size: once
D: NA
CDR3: CASSRGTSTDTQYF
DNA: TGTGCCAGCAGCCGCGGAACTAGCACAGATACGCAGTATTTT

V: TRBV9
J: TRBJ1-6
size: NA
D: NA
CDR3: CASSGWEGSSNSPLHF
DNA: TGTGCCAGCAGCGGGTGGGAGGGCTCTTCTAATTCACCCCTCCACTTT

V: TRBV5-8
J: TRBJ1-4
size: NA
D: NA
CDR3: CASIETSEKLFF
DNA: TGTGCCAGCATCGAGACTAGTGAAAAACTGTTTTTT

V: TRBV19
J: TRBJ2-1
size: NA
D: NA
CDR3: CASSIWGPGNEQFF
DNA: TGTGCCAGTAGTATTTGGGGGCCGGGGAATGAGCAGTTCTTC

V: TRBV7-2
J: TRBJ1-6
size: NA
D: NA
CDR3: CAAGAWGSPLHF
DNA: TGTGCAGCAGGGGCATGGGGATCACCCCTCCACTTT

V: TRBV28
J: TRBJ1-1
size: NA
D: TRBD1
CDR3: CASSSGQKNTEAFF
DNA: TGTGCCAGCAGTTCGGGACAGAAGAACACTGAAGCTTTCTTT

V: TRBV29-1
J: TRBJ1-2
size: NA
D: NA
CDR3: CSVVRTELGYTF
DNA: TGCAGCGTCGTCAGGACGGAGTTAGGCTACACCTTC

V: TRBV4-1
J: TRBJ2-1
size: NA
D: TRBD2
CDR3: CASSLGAGSYGNEQFF
DNA: TGCGCCAGCAGCCTAGGAGCGGGGAGCTACGGGAATGAGCAGTTCTTC

V: TRBV7-8
J: TRBJ2-7
size: NA
D: NA
CDR3: CASSPEVAASYEQYF
DNA: TGTGCCAGCAGCCCTGAGGTGGCAGCGTCCTACGAGCAGTACTTC

V: TRBV6-1
J: TRBJ2-7
size: once
D: TRBD1
CDR3: CASTGQGLYEQYF
DNA: TGTGCCAGCACGGGACAGGGTCTCTACGAGCAGTACTTC

V: TRBV7-9
J: TRBJ1-4
size: NA
D: TRBD1
CDR3: CASRHAGGGGAAEKLFF
DNA: TGTGCCAGCAGACATGCAGGGGGTGGAGGGGCTGCTGAAAAACTGTTTTTT

V: TRBV6-5
J: TRBJ2-1
size: NA
D: TRBD2
CDR3: CASSPGRGDFNEQFF
DNA: TGTGCCAGCAGCCCCGGGAGGGGAGATTTCAATGAGCAGTTCTTC

V: TRBV27
J: TRBJ1-2
size: NA
D: TRBD1
CDR3: CASSPYAGGAYGYTF
DNA: TGTGCCAGCAGTCCCTACGCAGGGGGCGCCTATGGCTACACCTTC

V: TRBV14
J: TRBJ1-1
size: NA
D: NA
CDR3: CASSQFVGEDAFF
DNA: TGTGCCAGCAGCCAATTTGTAGGGGAGGACGCTTTCTTT

V: TRBV7-9
J: TRBJ2-1
size: NA
D: TRBD1
CDR3: CASSSVTGLKSYNEQFF
DNA: TGTGCCAGCAGCTCAGTGACAGGGTTAAAGTCCTACAATGAGCAGTTCTTC

V: TRBV19
J: TRBJ2-7
size: NA
D: NA
CDR3: CASSIGGYGEQYF
DNA: TGTGCCAGTAGTATAGGTGGGTACGGCGAGCAGTACTTC

V: TRBV7-8
J: TRBJ2-7
size: NA
D: NA
CDR3: CASSLGSESYEQYF
DNA: TGTGCCAGCAGCTTAGGGTCGGAAAGCTACGAGCAGTACTTC

V: TRBV27
J: TRBJ2-3
size: NA
D: TRBD2
CDR3: CASSYGLAGFTDTQYF
DNA: TGTGCCAGCAGTTACGGACTAGCGGGTTTCACAGATACGCAGTATTTT

V: TRBV11-2
J: TRBJ2-4
size: once
D: NA
CDR3: CASSLSQAVRGDTRNIQYF
DNA: TGTGCCAGCAGCTTAAGCCAGGCCGTACGTGGGGACACACGTAACATTCAGTACTTC

V: TRBV28
J: TRBJ1-1
size: NA
D: NA
CDR3: CASSSITGLNTEAFF
DNA: TGTGCCAGCAGTTCAATAACCGGGTTGAACACTGAAGCTTTCTTT

V: TRBV27
J: TRBJ2-1
size: once
D: TRBD2
CDR3: CASKFAGGKQFF
DNA: TGTGCCAGCAAGTTCGCGGGGGGGAAGCAGTTCTTC

V: TRBV4-1
J: TRBJ1-6
size: NA
D: TRBD1
CDR3: CASSLSTGETGSPLHF
DNA: TGCGCCAGCAGCCTAAGTACAGGGGAGACGGGCTCACCCCTCCACTTT

V: TRBV11-2
J: TRBJ2-7
size: NA
D: NA
CDR3: CASSGGDWGQYF
DNA: TGTGCCAGCAGCGGCGGAGACTGGGGGCAGTACTTC

V: TRBV18
J: TRBJ1-2
size: NA
D: NA
CDR3: CASSLEGVSPSYGYTF
DNA: TGTGCCAGCTCCCTTGAGGGGGTATCCCCTAGCTATGGCTACACCTTC

V: TRBV7-9
J: TRBJ2-2
size: few
D: NA
CDR3: CASSLGHGGNSGELFF
DNA: TGTGCCAGCAGCTTAGGTCATGGTGGGAATTCCGGGGAGCTGTTTTTT

V: TRBV4-1
J: TRBJ1-1
size: NA
D: NA
CDR3: CASKESAVHTEAFF
DNA: TGCGCCAGCAAGGAGTCGGCGGTTCACACTGAAGCTTTCTTT

V: TRBV5-1
J: TRBJ1-1
size: NA
D: NA
CDR3: CASSLVGTVEAFF
DNA: TGCGCCAGCAGCTTGGTAGGGACCGTTGAAGCTTTCTTT

V: TRBV19
J: TRBJ2-3
size: NA
D: NA
CDR3: CASSYASTDTQYF
DNA: TGTGCCAGTAGTTACGCTTCAACGGATACGCAGTATTTT

V: TRBV14
J: TRBJ2-7
size: NA
D: NA
CDR3: CASSQTVTIKPYEQYF
DNA: TGTGCCAGCAGCCAAACAGTAACGATTAAGCCGTACGAGCAGTACTTC

V: TRBV13
J: TRBJ2-3
size: NA
D: NA
CDR3: CARGGGGDTQYF
DNA: TGTGCCCGGGGAGGGGGGGGAGATACGCAGTATTTT